The sequence of this T cell receptor (beta chain) was determined in a study of blood T cells in healthy people across ages. Together with a sample-barcoded 5' primer, a J-beta primer mix was included in a second PCR lasting roughly 6 to 12 cycles. Each TCR beta cDNA got a 12-nucleotide random molecular identifier. TCRdb analysed the 5' RACE reads with MiXCR anew, one entry per CDR3 protein. The sample gives hundreds of thousands of distinct CDR3 sequences, about half of which show up once; roughly 30% is in the top ten. This CDR3 is 15 amino acids long. The V gene's germline CDR1 is SGHTA and CDR2 FQGTGA.

The specimen was blood. The V call is TRBV7-3, the J call TRBJ2-5; TRBD2 might be the D (6 bases). The J call may be faulty, since TRBJ2-7 better matches the DNA end. This receptor was identified in a woman in her sixties in good health. CDR3 nucleotides: TGTGCCAGCAGCTTAGGGTACGGGAGTTTCAACGAGCAGTACTTC. This encodes CASSLGYGSFNEQYF.